The 24 T cell receptor beta chains in this list originate from one sample, sequenced in a study of vaccination effects on CD4 cells after COVID-19. With roughly nine days of culture completed, CD4+ T cells were isolated. Their antigen targets remain unknown. Only in-frame clones appear in the TCRdb table, and some are missing; sequencing was by immunoSEQ multiplex PCR. The repertoire holds about 76,000 clones, with approximately 71% as singletons. Source: CD4+ T cells from PBMCs cultured without peptide, taken before COVID-19 vaccination. These receptor sequences come from a human donor who received a COVID-19 vaccine.

DNA for the CDR3: TGTGCCAGCACCGCGCCCACCAGCAGCCAAGAGACCCAGTACTTC. Translation gives CASTAPTSSQETQYF. The chain is built from TRBV2 and TRBJ2-5; D is unclear. Per the germline V gene, CDR1 is SNHLY and CDR2 is FYNNEI. The CDR3 sequence is 15 residues long. V lost 7 bases and J 1 base, leaving 16 bases between the germline ends. The full variable domain, with the rest looked up from reference TRBV2 and TRBJ2-5, is EPEVTQTPSHQVTQMGQEVILRCVPISNHLYFYWYRQILGQKVEFLVSFYNNEISEKSEIFDDQFSVERPDGSNFTLKIRSTKLEDSAMYFCASTAPTSSQETQYFGPGTRLLVL.

In DNA form, the CDR3 reads TGTGCCAGTACTAGTTTCTACAATCAGCCCCAGCATTTT. Its protein is CASTSFYNQPQHF. The V call is TRBV19, the J call TRBJ1-5; D gene ambiguous. The germline V gene encodes CDR1 LNHDA and CDR2 SQIVND (reference sequence). Trimming left V 7 bases short and J 3 bases short, with 10 bases between. CDR3 length: 13 residues.

This clone was observed a handful of times. This chain connects TRBV3-1 (or the pseudogene TRBV3-2) to TRBJ2-3; 8 positions agree with TRBD1. This CDR3 contains 14 residues. Per the germline V gene, CDR1 is LGHDT and CDR2 is YNNKEL (reference sequence). The ends lost 4 bases at V and 5 bases at J; junction bases unmatched: 5. In nucleotides, the CDR3 is TGTGCCAGCAGCCTACAGGGGGTCCAAGATACGCAGTATTTT. Residues: CASSLQGVQDTQYF.

Only one count was recorded for this clone. The V call is TRBV30, the J call TRBJ2-2, with D perhaps matching TRBD2 (5 bases). Trimming removed 3 bases at V and 5 bases at J, with 10 bases between. Germline V gene sequence: CDR1 GTSNPN, CDR2 SVGIG (reference sequence). This CDR3 has 13 amino acids. This CDR3 is CAWRRVGTGELFF. The CDR3, as DNA: TGTGCCTGGAGGCGGGTAGGAACCGGGGAGCTGTTTTTT. The whole variable domain, remainder taken from reference TRBV30 and TRBJ2-2, is SQTIHQWPATLVQPVGSPLSLECTVEGTSNPNLYWYRQAAGRGLQLLFYSVGIGQISSEVPQNLSASRPQDRQFILSSKKLLLSDSGFYLCAWRRVGTGELFFGEGSRLTVL.

This clone was seen just once. Other DNA sequences of this sample code for an identical CDR3. The chain carries TRBV5-1 and TRBJ2-3, with TRBD1 matching over 9 bases. Germline CDR1 and CDR2: SGHRS and YFSETQ. This CDR3 spans 15 amino acids. V shed 4 bases and J 3 bases; nucleotides not matched to a gene: 6. The DNA of the CDR3 is TGCGCCAGCAGCCCACCGACAGGGGGGACAGATACGCAGTATTTT. It is translated as CASSPPTGGTDTQYF.

The rearrangement joins TRBV2 to TRBJ1-6; D might be TRBD1 (6 bases). This CDR3 has 14 amino acids. The V end lost 8 bases, the J end lost 7 bases, and 15 bases lay between the germline ends. In germline, CDR1 is SNHLY, CDR2 FYNNEI. CDR3: CASVIQGGNSPLHF. For the CDR3, the DNA is TGTGCCAGCGTCATACAGGGCGGGAATTCACCCCTCCACTTT.

The V call is TRBV3-1 (or the pseudogene TRBV3-2), the J call TRBJ1-4; D remains ambiguous. V lost 5 bases to trimming and J lost 8 bases, with 9 bases between them. Germline assignment: CDR1 LGHDT and CDR2 YNNKEL (reference sequence). The CDR3 contains 12 residues. The CDR3 sequence: CASSSLGEKLFF. The CDR3 DNA follows: TGTGCCAGCAGCTCCTTAGGAGAAAAACTGTTTTTT.

Only a few counts were recorded for this clone. The V and J genes are TRBV19 and TRBJ1-5; D remains unclear. Germline CDR1 is LNHDA and CDR2 is SQIVND (reference sequence). The CDR3 consists of 13 residues. V dropped 7 bases and J dropped 0 bases, with 7 bases sitting between them. CDR3 in DNA: TGTGCCAGTAACACAGATAGCAATCAGCCCCAGCATTTT. Protein product: CASNTDSNQPQHF. Using reference TRBV19 and TRBJ1-5 for the parts outside the CDR3, the full variable domain is DGGITQSPKYLFRKEGQNVTLSCEQNLNHDAMYWYRQDPGQGLRLIYYSQIVNDFQKGDIAEGYSVSREKKESFPLTVTSAQKNPTAFYLCASNTDSNQPQHFGDGTRLSIL.

J is TRBJ1-3 and V is TRBV28; possibly TRBD1 for D (6 bases). This CDR3 region has 15 residues. Looked up from germline, CDR1 is MDHEN and CDR2 is SYDVKM. V lost 5 bases to trimming and J lost 0 bases, with 11 bases between them. The CDR3, as DNA: TGTGCCAGCAGTAGCAGGGGCCACTCTGGAAACACCATATATTTT. Translation gives CASSSRGHSGNTIYF.

The rearrangement uses TRBV29-1 and TRBJ1-4; maybe TRBD1 (5 bases). The CDR3 runs to 15 residues. The V gene's germline CDR1 is SQVTM and CDR2 ANQGSEA. Trimming removed 5 bases from V and 3 bases from J, with 16 bases in between. The DNA of the CDR3 is TGCAGCGTTACTGGCAGGGCCGCTTCTAATGAAAAACTGTTTTTT. This codes for CSVTGRAASNEKLFF.

The chain uses TRBV5-1 and TRBJ2-5; 14 nucleotides align to TRBD2. Trimming removed 4 bases from V and 1 base from J; junction bases left unmatched: 9. The germline gives CDR1 SGHRS, CDR2 YFSETQ. CDR3 size: 18 residues. CDR3 bases: TGCGCCAGCAGCCTTAGAGGGACTAGCGGGGGCTCCCAAGAGACCCAGTACTTC. It specifies CASSLRGTSGGSQETQYF.

This clone was observed a single time. This chain links TRBV24-1 with TRBJ2-1, with 7 bases aligning to TRBD2. Per the germline V gene, CDR1 is KGHDR and CDR2 is SFDVKD. The CDR3 length is 15 residues. The J segment lost 6 bases and the V segment lost 2 bases, leaving 6 bases of the junction unmatched. The CDR3 is CATSDSRLAGNEQFF. CDR3 DNA: TGTGCCACCAGTGATTCCCGACTAGCCGGCAATGAGCAGTTCTTC.

This clone is a singleton in its sample. Other DNA sequences in this specimen translate into the identical CDR3. The chain joins TRBV6-2 or TRBV6-3 to TRBJ1-1, with D perhaps matching TRBD1 (5 bases). Per the germline V gene, CDR1 is MNHEY and CDR2 is SVGEGT. V was shortened by 2 bases and J by 3 bases, with 7 bases between the two germline ends. This CDR3 spans 13 amino acids. The CDR3 reads CASSYDRDTEAFF. The DNA for the CDR3 is TGTGCCAGCAGTTACGACAGAGACACTGAAGCTTTCTTT.

The chain joins TRBV5-1 to TRBJ2-2; D is unresolved. Trimming pared 3 bases from V and 2 bases from J, leaving 20 bases between. The CDR3 spans 18 residues. In germline, CDR1 is SGHRS, CDR2 YFSETQ. CDR3 nucleotide sequence: TGCGCCAGCAGCTCCCCCATCCGCCGGGTAGCAAACACCGGGGAGCTGTTTTTT. It is translated as CASSSPIRRVANTGELFF.

CDR3 in amino acids: CASSLRAGVEYEQYV. The CDR3 DNA follows: TGTGCCAGCAGCTTAAGAGCGGGGGTCGAGTACGAGCAGTACGTC. The V and J genes are TRBV7-2 and TRBJ2-7, with 8 bases aligning to TRBD2. Per germline, CDR1 SGHTA and CDR2 FQGNSA. V shed 2 bases and J 4 bases; nucleotides not matched to a gene: 7. The CDR3 loop spans 15 amino acids.

J is TRBJ2-5 and V is TRBV4-1, with 11 bases matching TRBD2. J lost 1 base, V lost 6 bases, and 7 bases had no gene match. This CDR3 is 16 amino acids long. In germline, CDR1 is MGHRA, CDR2 YSYEKL. This CDR3 is CASSRNSGGAQETQYF. For the CDR3, the DNA is TGCGCCAGCAGTCGTAATAGCGGGGGGGCCCAAGAGACCCAGTACTTC.

V usage is TRBV30 and J usage is TRBJ1-2; the D gene is possibly TRBD1 (5 bases). Trimming removed 2 bases from V and 1 base from J, with 11 bases in between. The germline gives CDR1 GTSNPN, CDR2 SVGIG (reference sequence). The CDR3 consists of 14 residues. The CDR3 is CAWSSGTGNYGYTF. The CDR3 DNA is TGTGCCTGGAGTTCCGGGACGGGTAACTATGGCTACACCTTC.

This clone appeared a few times. The chain uses TRBV7-9 and TRBJ1-5; D call uncertain. There are 15 residues in the CDR3. V gave up 0 bases and J gave up 0 bases, with 6 bases separating them. Germline values: CDR1 SEHNR, CDR2 FQNEAQ (reference sequence). The CDR3 DNA reads as TGTGCCAGCAGCTTAGCCGAGAATAGCAATCAGCCCCAGCATTTT. It encodes CASSLAENSNQPQHF.

The V call is TRBV7-2, the J call TRBJ2-4; 7 nucleotides line up with TRBD2. V lost 1 base and J lost 0; bases outside the gene matches: 6. Germline CDR1 SGHTA, CDR2 FQGNSA. The CDR3 contains 17 residues. DNA of the CDR3: TGTGCCAGCAGCTTAGGGGGAGGGACGGCAGCCAAAAACATTCAGTACTTC. Its protein product is CASSLGGGTAAKNIQYF.

The sample holds one count of this clone. The J gene is TRBJ2-7, the V gene TRBV7-8; no reliable D call. This CDR3 has 14 residues. Per the germline V gene, CDR1 is SGHVS and CDR2 is FQNEAQ. With 3 bases removed from V and 2 bases from J, the gap between germline ends came to 11 bases. This CDR3 reads CASSLMTPPYEQYV. Written as DNA, the CDR3 is TGTGCCAGCAGCTTGATGACTCCTCCCTACGAGCAGTACGTC.

This chain uses TRBV5-1 with TRBJ1-1; 7 bases align to TRBD1. Germline V gene data show CDR1 as SGHRS and CDR2 as YFSETQ. The CDR3 length is 15 residues. The V segment lost 5 bases and the J segment 1 base; nucleotides outside the gene matches: 8. The CDR3 loop reads CASRIQDRQNTEAFF. In DNA, the CDR3 is TGCGCCAGCAGAATACAGGACAGGCAGAACACTGAAGCTTTCTTT. The entire variable domain, with the rest obtained from reference TRBV5-1 and TRBJ1-1, is as follows: KAGVTQTPRYLIKTRGQQVTLSCSPISGHRSVSWYQQTPGQGLQFLFEYFSETQRNKGNFPGRFSGRQFSNSRSEMNVSTLELGDSALYLCASRIQDRQNTEAFFGQGTRLTVV.

This clone came up once. The chain recombines TRBV10-3 with TRBJ1-1; D not resolved. This CDR3 has 15 amino acids. The germline V and J ends were trimmed by 4 bases and 3 bases, with 15 bases remaining between them. Germline V CDR1 and CDR2: ENHRY, SYGVKD. CDR3 coding DNA: TGTGCCATCAGTGGTTCCGGTGTTTCGTACACTGAAGCTTTCTTT. Protein sequence: CAISGSGVSYTEAFF.

This chain links TRBV6-5 with TRBJ1-5, with TRBD1 identical over 9 bases. V gave up 4 bases and J gave up 9 bases; unmatched junction bases: 7. CDR3 length: 14 residues. Germline V gene sequence: CDR1 MNHEY, CDR2 SVGAGI. CDR3 in amino acids: CASSSRDRVWPQHF. The CDR3 nucleotides read TGTGCCAGCAGTTCCCGGGACAGGGTATGGCCCCAGCATTTT.

DNA for the CDR3: TGCGCCAGCAGCTGGAATGGCAGGGCGGATTCACCCCTCCACTTT. Protein: CASSWNGRADSPLHF. V and J are TRBV5-1 and TRBJ1-6; D is possibly TRBD1 (5 bases). The CDR3 is made up of 15 amino acids. Germline CDR1 is SGHRS and CDR2 is YFSETQ. Trimming left V 3 bases short and J 8 bases short, with 15 bases between.